These 6 T cell receptor beta chains came from one sample sequenced in a study of control samples from healthy donors and cancer patients (dated by TCRdb to 2018 to 2020). Library generation was performed with the immunoSEQ multiplex PCR assay. TCRdb re-hosts the immuneACCESS table, in-frame sequences only. Its copies lack some clones; in the studies checked, an unresolved V gene accounts for under half of them, and the cause for the rest is not known. The sample table shows some 95,000 clones, and around 88% are seen once. The top ten clonotypes cover approximately 14% of the sample. What was sequenced was blood. The receptors shown here come from a man between 25 and 39 years old in good health.

The J gene is TRBJ2-1, the V gene TRBV5-1; D call uncertain. V was clipped by 3 bases and J by 9 bases, with 7 bases between them. The CDR3 extends over 11 amino acids. CDR1 and CDR2 from the germline V gene are SGHRS and YFSETQ. The CDR3 here is CASSSQFEQFF. The CDR3 DNA sequence: TGCGCCAGCAGCTCACAGTTTGAGCAGTTCTTC.

The chain couples TRBV7-2 to TRBJ1-5; D gene unclear. Germline assignment: CDR1 SGHTA and CDR2 FQGNSA. V lost 6 bases and J lost 1, with 13 bases in between. The CDR3 has 15 amino acids. CDR3 region: CASSFGPGSNQPQHF. The CDR3 nucleotides are TGTGCCAGCAGTTTCGGGCCCGGGAGCAATCAGCCCCAGCATTTT. The whole variable domain, filled in from reference TRBV7-2 and TRBJ1-5, reads GAGVSQSPSNKVTEKGKDVELRCDPISGHTALYWYRQSLGQGLEFLIYFQGNSAPDKSGLPSDRFSAERTGGSVSTLTIQRTQQEDSAVYLCASSFGPGSNQPQHFGDGTRLSIL.

The chain links TRBV2 to TRBJ2-2; D is unclear. The CDR3 runs to 14 residues. Trimming took off 5 bases at V and 1 base at J, with 8 bases between the two ends. Germline CDR1 reads SNHLY; CDR2 reads FYNNEI. The CDR3 loop is CASSREMNTGELFF. CDR3 nucleotides: TGTGCCAGCAGTAGGGAAATGAACACCGGGGAGCTGTTTTTT.

The CDR3 reads CASSATGTNTYEQYF. CDR3 sequence (DNA): TGCGCCAGCAGCGCAACCGGGACAAACACCTACGAGCAGTACTTC. This chain uses TRBV5-1 with TRBJ2-7, with D tentatively TRBD1 (6 bases). V lost 4 bases and J 2 bases, leaving 16 bases between the germline ends. The CDR3 is 15 residues long. From germline, CDR1 is SGHRS and CDR2 YFSETQ.

This clone has only a few counts. The chain recombines TRBV5-6 with TRBJ2-3; D unclear. The V gene lost 2 bases and the J gene lost 0 bases, with 10 bases spanning the gap. The germline gives CDR1 SGHDT, CDR2 YYEEEE. This CDR3 has 15 amino acids. The CDR3 is CASSLGPTSTDTQYF. Written as DNA, the CDR3 is TGTGCCAGCAGCTTAGGACCGACTAGCACAGATACGCAGTATTTT.

The J gene is TRBJ2-5, the V gene TRBV10-1; TRBD2 matches at 9 bases. Looked up from germline, CDR1 is WNHNN and CDR2 is SYGVQD (reference sequence). CDR3 size: 13 residues. The V and J ends lost 6 bases and 4 bases, in that order; junction bases with no gene match: 3. CDR3 protein: CASSLAGSETQYF. CDR3 DNA: TGCGCCAGCAGCCTAGCGGGATCAGAGACCCAGTACTTC.